The clone carrying this T cell receptor beta chain appeared many times. The authors amplified TCR beta CDR3 regions from RNA transcripts. First-round RT-PCR with HTBI primers preceded a second-round multiplex PCR. TCRdb reprocessed the multiplex PCR reads with MiXCR, giving one entry per CDR3 protein. The sample includes over a million distinct CDR3 sequences, 35% to 40% seen only once; the top ten take roughly 11%. The ends lost 4 bases at V and 4 bases at J; junction bases unmatched: 5. Germline CDR1 and CDR2: KGHDR and SFDVKD. CDR3 length: 14 residues. No donor had other autoimmune disease, uncontrolled infection, pregnancy or lactation. This entry is derived from a study of Graves' ophthalmopathy and Graves' hyperthyroidism.

Sequenced sample: peripheral blood or thyroid tissue (not recorded which). V is TRBV24-1 and J is TRBJ1-2; 7 nucleotides match TRBD1. The sequence came from an adult man with Graves' hyperthyroidism. CDR3 region: CATSESGQVYGYTF. CDR3 nucleotide sequence: TGTGCCACCAGTGAGAGCGGACAGGTCTATGGCTACACCTTC.